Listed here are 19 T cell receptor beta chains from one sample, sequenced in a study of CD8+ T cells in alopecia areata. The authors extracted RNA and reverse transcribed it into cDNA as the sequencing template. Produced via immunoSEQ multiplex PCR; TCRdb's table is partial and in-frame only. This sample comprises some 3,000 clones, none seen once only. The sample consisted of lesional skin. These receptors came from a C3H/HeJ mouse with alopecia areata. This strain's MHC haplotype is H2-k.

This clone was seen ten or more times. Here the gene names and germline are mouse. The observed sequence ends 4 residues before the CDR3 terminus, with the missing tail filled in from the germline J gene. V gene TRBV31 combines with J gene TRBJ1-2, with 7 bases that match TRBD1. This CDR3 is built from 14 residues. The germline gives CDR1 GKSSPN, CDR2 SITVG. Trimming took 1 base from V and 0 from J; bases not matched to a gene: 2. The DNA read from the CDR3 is TGTGCCTGGAGTCACGACAGGGCAAACTCC. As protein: CAWSHDRANS. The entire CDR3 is CAWSHDRANSDYTF.

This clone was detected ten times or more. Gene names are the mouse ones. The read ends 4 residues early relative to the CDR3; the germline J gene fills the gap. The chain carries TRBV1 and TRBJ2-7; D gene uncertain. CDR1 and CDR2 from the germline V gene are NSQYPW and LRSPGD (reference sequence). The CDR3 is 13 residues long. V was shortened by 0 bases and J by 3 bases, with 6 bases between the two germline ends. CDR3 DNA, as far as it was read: TGCACCTGCAGTGCAGATCCAGGCTAT. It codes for CTCSADPGY. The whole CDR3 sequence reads CTCSADPGYEQYF.

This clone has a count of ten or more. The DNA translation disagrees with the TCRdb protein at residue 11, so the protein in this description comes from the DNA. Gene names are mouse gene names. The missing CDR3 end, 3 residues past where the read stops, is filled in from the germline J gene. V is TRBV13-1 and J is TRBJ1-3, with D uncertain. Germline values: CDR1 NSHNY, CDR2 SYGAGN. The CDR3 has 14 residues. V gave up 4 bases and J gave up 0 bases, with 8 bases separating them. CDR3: CASSLGFSGNTLYF. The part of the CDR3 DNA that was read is TGTGCCAGCAGTCTAGGGTTTTCTGGAAATACG.

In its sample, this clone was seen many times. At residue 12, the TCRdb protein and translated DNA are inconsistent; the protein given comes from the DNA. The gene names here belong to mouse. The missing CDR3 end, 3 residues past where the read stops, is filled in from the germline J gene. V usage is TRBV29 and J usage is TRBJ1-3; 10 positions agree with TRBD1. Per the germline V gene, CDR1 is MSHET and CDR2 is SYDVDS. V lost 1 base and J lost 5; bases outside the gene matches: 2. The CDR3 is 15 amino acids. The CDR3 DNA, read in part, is TGTGCTAGCAGTTTATTGGGACAGGGGAGAAATACG. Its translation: CASSLLGQGRNT. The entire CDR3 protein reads CASSLLGQGRNTLYF.

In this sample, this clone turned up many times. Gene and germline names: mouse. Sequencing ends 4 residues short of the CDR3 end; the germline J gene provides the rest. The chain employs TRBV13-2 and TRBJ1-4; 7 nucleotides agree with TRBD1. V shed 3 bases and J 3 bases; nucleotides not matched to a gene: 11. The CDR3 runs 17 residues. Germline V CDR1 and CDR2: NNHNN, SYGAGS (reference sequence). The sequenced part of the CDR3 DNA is TGTGCCAGCGGTGCCATCCCCGGGACAGAACCCAACGAA. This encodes CASGAIPGTEPNE. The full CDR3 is CASGAIPGTEPNERLFF.

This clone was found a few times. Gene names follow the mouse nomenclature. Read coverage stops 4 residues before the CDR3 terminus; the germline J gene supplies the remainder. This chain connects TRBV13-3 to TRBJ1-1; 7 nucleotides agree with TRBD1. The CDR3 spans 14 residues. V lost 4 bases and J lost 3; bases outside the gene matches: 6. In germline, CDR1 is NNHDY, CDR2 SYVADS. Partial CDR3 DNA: TGTGCCAGCAGTTACAGGGGAGGGGACACA. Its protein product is CASSYRGGDT. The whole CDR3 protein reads CASSYRGGDTEVFF.

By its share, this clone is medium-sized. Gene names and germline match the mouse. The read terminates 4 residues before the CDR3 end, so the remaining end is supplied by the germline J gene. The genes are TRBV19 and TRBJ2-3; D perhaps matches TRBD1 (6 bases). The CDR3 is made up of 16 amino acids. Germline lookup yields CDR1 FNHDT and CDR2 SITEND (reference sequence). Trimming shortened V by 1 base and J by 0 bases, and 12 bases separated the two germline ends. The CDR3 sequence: CASSILDRSSAETLYF. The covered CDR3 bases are TGTGCCAGCAGTATACTCGACAGGTCTAGTGCAGAA. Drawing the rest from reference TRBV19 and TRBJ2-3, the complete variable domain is GGIITQTPKFLIGQEGQKLTLKCQQNFNHDTMYWYRQDSGKGLRLIYYSITENDLQKGDLSEGYDASREKKSSFSLTVTSAQKNEMAVFLCASSILDRSSAETLYFGSGTRLTVL.

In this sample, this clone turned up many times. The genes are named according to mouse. Incomplete CDR3 DNA: TGTGCTAGCAGCCGGGGACAGTCAAACTCC. Its protein is CASSRGQSNS. The entire CDR3 sequence reads CASSRGQSNSDYTF. The rearrangement joins TRBV29 to TRBJ1-2; 7 bases map to TRBD1. The read is 4 residues too short to cover the CDR3 end, so that end is filled in from the germline J gene. V lost 6 bases, J lost 0 bases, and 4 bases stayed unmatched. The CDR3 loop spans 14 amino acids. The germline gives CDR1 MSHET, CDR2 SYDVDS.

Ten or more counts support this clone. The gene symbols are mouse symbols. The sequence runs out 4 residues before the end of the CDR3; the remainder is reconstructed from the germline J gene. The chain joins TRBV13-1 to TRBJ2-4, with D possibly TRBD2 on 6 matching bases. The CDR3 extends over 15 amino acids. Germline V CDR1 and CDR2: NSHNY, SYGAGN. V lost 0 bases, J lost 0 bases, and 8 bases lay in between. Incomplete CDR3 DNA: TGTGCCAGCAGTGATGGCTGGGGTAGTCAAAAC. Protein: CASSDGWGSQN. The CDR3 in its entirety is CASSDGWGSQNTLYF.

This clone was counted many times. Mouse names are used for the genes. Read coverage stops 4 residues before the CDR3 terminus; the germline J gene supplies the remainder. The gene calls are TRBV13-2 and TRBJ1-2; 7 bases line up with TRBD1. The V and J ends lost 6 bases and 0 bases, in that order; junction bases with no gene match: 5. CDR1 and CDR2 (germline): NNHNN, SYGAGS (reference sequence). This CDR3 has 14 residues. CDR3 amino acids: CASDRDSANSDYTF. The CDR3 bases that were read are TGTGCCAGCGACCGGGACAGTGCAAACTCC.

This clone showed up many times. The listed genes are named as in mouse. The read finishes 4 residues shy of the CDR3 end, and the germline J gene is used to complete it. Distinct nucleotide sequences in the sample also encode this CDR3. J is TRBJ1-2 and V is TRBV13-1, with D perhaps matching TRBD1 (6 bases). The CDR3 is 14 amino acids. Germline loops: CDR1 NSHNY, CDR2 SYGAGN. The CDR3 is CASSEGLGGRDYTF. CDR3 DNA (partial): TGTGCCAGCAGCGAGGGACTGGGGGGGCGC.

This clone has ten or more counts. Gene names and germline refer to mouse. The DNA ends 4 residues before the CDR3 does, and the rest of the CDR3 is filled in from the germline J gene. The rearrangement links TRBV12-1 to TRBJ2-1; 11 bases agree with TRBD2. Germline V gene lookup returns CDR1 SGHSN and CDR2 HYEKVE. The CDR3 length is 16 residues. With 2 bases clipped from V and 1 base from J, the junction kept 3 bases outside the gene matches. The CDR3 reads CASSPWDWGNYAEQFF. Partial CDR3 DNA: TGTGCCAGCTCTCCCTGGGACTGGGGGAACTATGCT.

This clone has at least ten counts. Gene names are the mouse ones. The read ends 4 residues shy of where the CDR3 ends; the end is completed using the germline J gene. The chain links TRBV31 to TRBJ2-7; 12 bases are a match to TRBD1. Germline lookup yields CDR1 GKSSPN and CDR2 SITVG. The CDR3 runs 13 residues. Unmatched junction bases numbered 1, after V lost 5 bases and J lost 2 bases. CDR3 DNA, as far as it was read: TGTGCCTGGGGGGACAGGGGGCCCTAT. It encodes CAWGDRGPY. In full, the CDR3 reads CAWGDRGPYEQYF.

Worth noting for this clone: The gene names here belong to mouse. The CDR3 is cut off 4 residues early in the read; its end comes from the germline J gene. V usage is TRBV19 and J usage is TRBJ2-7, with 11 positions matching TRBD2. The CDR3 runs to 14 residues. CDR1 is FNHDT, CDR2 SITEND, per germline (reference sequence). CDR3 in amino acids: CASSLRDWGYEQYF. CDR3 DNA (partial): TGTGCCAGCAGCCTCCGGGACTGGGGGTAT.

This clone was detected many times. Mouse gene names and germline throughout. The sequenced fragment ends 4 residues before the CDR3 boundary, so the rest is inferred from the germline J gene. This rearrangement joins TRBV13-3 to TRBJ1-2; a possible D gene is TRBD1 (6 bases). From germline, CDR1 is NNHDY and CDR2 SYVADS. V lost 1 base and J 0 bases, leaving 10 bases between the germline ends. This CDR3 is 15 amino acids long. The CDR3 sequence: CASSDWGAPNSDYTF. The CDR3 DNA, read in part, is TGTGCCAGCAGTGATTGGGGGGCTCCAAACTCC.

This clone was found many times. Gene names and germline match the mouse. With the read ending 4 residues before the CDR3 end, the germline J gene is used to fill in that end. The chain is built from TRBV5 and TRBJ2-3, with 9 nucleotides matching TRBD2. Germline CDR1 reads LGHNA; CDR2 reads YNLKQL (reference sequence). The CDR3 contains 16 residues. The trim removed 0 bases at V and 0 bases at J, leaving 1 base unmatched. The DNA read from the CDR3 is TGTGCCAGCAGCCAAGATGGGGGGGCTAGTGCAGAA. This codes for CASSQDGGASAE. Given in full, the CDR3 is CASSQDGGASAETLYF.

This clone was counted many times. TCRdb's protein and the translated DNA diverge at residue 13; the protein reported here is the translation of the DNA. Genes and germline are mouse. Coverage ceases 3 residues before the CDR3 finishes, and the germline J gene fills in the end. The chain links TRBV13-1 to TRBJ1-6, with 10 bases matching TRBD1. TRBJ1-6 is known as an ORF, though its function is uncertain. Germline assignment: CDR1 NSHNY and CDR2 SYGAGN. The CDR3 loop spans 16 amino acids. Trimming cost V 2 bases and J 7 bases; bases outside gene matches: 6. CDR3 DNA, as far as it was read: TGTGCCAGCAGTGACGCCGGGACAGGGGTAAATTCGCCC. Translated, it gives CASSDAGTGVNSP. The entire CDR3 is CASSDAGTGVNSPLYF.

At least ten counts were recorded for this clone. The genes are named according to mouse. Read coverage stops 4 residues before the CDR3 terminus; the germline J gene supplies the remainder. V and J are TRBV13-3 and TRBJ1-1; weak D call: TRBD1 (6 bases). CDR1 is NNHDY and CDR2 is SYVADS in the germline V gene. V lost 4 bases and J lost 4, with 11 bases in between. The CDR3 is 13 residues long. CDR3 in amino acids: CASSPRDITEVFF. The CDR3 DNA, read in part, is TGTGCCAGCAGTCCCAGGGACATCACA.

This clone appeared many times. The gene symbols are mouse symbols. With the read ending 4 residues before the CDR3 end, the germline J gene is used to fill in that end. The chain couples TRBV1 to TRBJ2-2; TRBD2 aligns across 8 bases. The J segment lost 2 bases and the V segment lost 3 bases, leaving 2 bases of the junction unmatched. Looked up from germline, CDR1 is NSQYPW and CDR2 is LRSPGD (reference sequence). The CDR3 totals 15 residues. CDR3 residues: CTCSAGGANTGQLYF. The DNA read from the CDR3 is TGCACCTGCAGTGCGGGGGGGGCGAACACCGGG.